This TCR beta chain was obtained from a study of regulatory T cells in long-lasting Graves disease listed by TCRdb under 2021. Notes on the research overall: In the newly diagnosed Graves' disease group, patients had been taking antithyroid drugs for less than 3 months. Patients with persistent Graves' disease were compared with patients with newly diagnosed Graves' disease using TCR sequencing and RNA sequencing of peripheral blood. The study took place in China and was registered as a clinical trial. A total of around 35 samples underwent TCR sequencing, from around 13 patients with persistent Graves' disease and some 20 patients with newly diagnosed Graves' disease. Results the study describes overall, beyond this receptor: The study examined only peripheral blood because the primary lesion, thyroid tissue, could not be accessed. The authors acknowledged the small sample size as a limitation that may reduce accuracy. Persistent disease showed preferential use of TRBV28, TRBJ1-2 and TRBJ2-5, whereas newly diagnosed disease favored TRBV20-1 and TRBJ2-1. Patients with persistent disease shared more public clonotypes (roughly 2,900) than newly diagnosed patients did (roughly 970). Persistent Graves' disease patients showed lower TCR Shannon entropy and fewer highly expanded clones than newly diagnosed patients, suggesting clonal expansion. Sequencing and analysis were limited to the TCR beta chain.

Trimming at the junction amounts to 5 bases on V and 5 bases on J, and the germline ends lie 19 bases apart. There are 14 amino acids in the CDR3, from cysteine to phenylalanine inclusive. CDR3 DNA is the only sequence kept; it has 42 bases, read in frame from the first base. The germline V gene provides CDR1 SQVTM and CDR2 ANQGSEA. As for this clonotype: Its target antigen remains unknown. Qualities for individual bases were not recorded, and no much larger clone is one base off.

To prepare the library, multiplex PCR was applied. Instrument used: Illumina HiSeq 4000. TCR beta libraries were built with iRepertoire HTBI primers and Arm-PCR amplification of CDR3 regions. Before sequencing, the PCR products underwent gel purification. The source study handled its data this way. Across samples, approximately 68 TRBV and roughly 15 TRBJ segments were identified and used for gene usage analysis of CDR3 amino acid clonotypes. COPE and FqMerger were used to merge filtered high-quality paired reads into contigs. BLAST was used to align contigs to the IMGT TRBV, TRBD and TRBJ reference genes, and CDR3 was defined following IMGT. Clonotypes above 0.1% frequency were classified as highly expanded clones. Shannon entropy was used to measure repertoire diversity, and the Gini coefficient was used to measure V-J evenness. A clonotype was considered public if more than one individual shared it. Clones were called with MiXCR by TCRdb after fastp trimmed the public reads at Q25, and only in-frame beta chains were retained. Rows merge per CDR3 protein into single entries with the most common DNA and genes. The V and J calls shown here were made by TCRdb, not taken from the authors' results. The sample table contains 420,000 or so distinct CDR3 sequences; only one count was recorded for 16% of them. Of the sample, about 23% falls within the top ten clones.

The sample's time point label, in plain terms: newly diagnosed GD, antithyroid drugs for less than 3 months. For both TCR sequencing and RNA sequencing, RNA was extracted from PBMCs in TRIzol. The diagnosis of Graves' disease was made according to American Thyroid Association guidelines. The patients came from an endocrinology department in Xi'an, China. Each patient gave roughly 8.4 milliliters of peripheral blood, collected in an EDTA anticoagulant tube. Ficoll Paque Plus density gradient separation was used to isolate PBMCs, and no further T cell sorting was done. An Agilent 2100 Bioanalyzer and agarose gel were used to check RNA quality, and a NanoDrop 2000 was used to measure RNA concentration. This sample was shared with a second study, whose subject was T cells in Graves' hyperthyroidism and ophthalmopathy. As the second publication notes: Stable Graves' hyperthyroidism was defined as no progression to ophthalmopathy during 18 months of follow-up. Hyperthyroidism patients were newly diagnosed, with disease duration under 2 months, and aged 18 to 65 years. Patients with uncontrolled infections, other autoimmune diseases, pregnancy or lactation were excluded. Diagnoses relied on clinical symptoms, serum thyroxine and TRAb, thyroid ultrasound and orbital computed tomography. The first round of RT-PCR for the TCR CDR3 was performed with the HTBI primer set and the Qiagen OneStep RT-PCR kit. Most expanded thyroid clonotypes (frequency above 0.001) were also found in blood, which suggests that blood repertoires may mirror thyroid immune responses. A 13 V-J signature model separated ophthalmopathy from stable hyperthyroidism, with roughly 88% sensitivity and about 81% specificity in cross-validation and 80%/75% in testing. In validation, the model predicted progression to ophthalmopathy with around 71% sensitivity and over 72% specificity, a median of about six months before onset. TCR V-J signatures able to tell the groups apart were searched for in a discovery cohort of 90 to 100 patients, of whom fewer than 45 had Graves' ophthalmopathy and around 58 had stable Graves' hyperthyroidism. Whether ophthalmopathy could be predicted prospectively was tested in an independent validation cohort made up of 18 to 20 hyperthyroidism patients plus 17 patients who later progressed to ophthalmopathy. For training and testing, the 100 or so patients in the discovery cohort were randomly divided in a 7:3 ratio. The study also compared thyroid tissue and blood T-cell repertoires from more than 5 Graves' hyperthyroidism patients. After blood sampling, hyperthyroidism patients were treated with methimazole at a starting dose of 30 mg daily, and ophthalmopathy patients were treated with high-dose intravenous methylprednisolone. Libraries were constructed in a second round of multiplex PCR, after which size selection and purification were carried out. Libraries were sequenced paired-end with 100 bp reads on an Illumina HiSeq2000. Raw data were processed with SOAPnuke, discarding reads with adapters, uncalled bases, mean Phred below 15, or no exact constant-primer or identifier match. COPE v1.2.5 was used to merge high-quality paired reads, and clonotypes were defined as unique nucleotide sequences. MiTCR v1.1 was used to align clonotypes to the IMGT TRBV, TRBD and TRBJ reference segments. Only V-J combinations with frequency above 0.0001, covering about 99% of repertoires, were analysed. The TCS score was defined as F50 (clonal expansion) divided by E x V (chaos), with BLOSUM62-based TCRdist calculated between CDR3 peptides within each V-J. Welch's t-statistics and random forest reduced 500 to 650 V-J features to fewer than 15, which were used in a naive Bayes classifier (R e1071). Sample size was not statistically predetermined, and investigators were not blinded to group allocation. TCR Vbeta CDR3 sequencing of approximately 140 peripheral blood samples (43 ophthalmopathy, 75 hyperthyroidism and around 17 progressor patients) is reported in the paper.

The TCR originated in a woman aged 18-29 years with Graves disease. Donor details come from another sample of the same person, matched by shared clones. This specimen consisted of peripheral blood mononuclear cells (PBMCs), obtained at new diagnosis, from a patient treated with antithyroid drugs. The chain links TRBV29-1 with TRBJ2-7; a weak D assignment points to TRBD1 (5 bases agree). The CDR3 protein is CSVFPLGDVHEQYF. The sequence in DNA is TGCAGCGTTTTCCCTCTAGGGGATGTCCACGAGCAGTACTTC.